The 18 T cell receptor beta chains given below trace back to one sample, sequenced in a study of blood T cell repertoires in COVID-19. TCRdb keeps only in-frame clones here, not all; method: immunoSEQ multiplex PCR. The sample carries approximately 260,000 clones, 82% recorded once. The specimen was peripheral blood. These receptors came from a woman at least 80 years old with active or convalescent COVID-19.

The chain links TRBV4-1 to TRBJ1-4; the match to TRBD1 covers 7 bases. The J segment lost 5 bases and the V segment lost 2 bases, leaving 5 bases of the junction unmatched. This CDR3 comprises 15 residues. Per the germline V gene, CDR1 is MGHRA and CDR2 is YSYEKL. Here the CDR3 reads CASSQRGLINEKLFF. The CDR3 bases are TGCGCCAGCAGCCAAAGGGGGCTGATAAATGAAAAACTGTTTTTT.

The genes are TRBV6-1 and TRBJ1-3, with D tentatively TRBD1 (6 bases). The CDR3 contains 17 residues. Trimming pared 1 base from V and 4 bases from J, leaving 17 bases between. Germline loops: CDR1 MNHNS, CDR2 SASEGT. In DNA form, the CDR3 reads TGTGCCAGCAGTGAAGAAATACAGGGAGCGAACGGAAACACCATATATTTT. Translating it yields CASSEEIQGANGNTIYF.

The V gene is TRBV3-1 (or the pseudogene TRBV3-2), the J gene TRBJ1-2; D may be TRBD1 (6 bases). CDR3 size: 12 residues. Trimming took 3 bases from V and 8 from J, leaving 10 bases between them. Germline lookup yields CDR1 LGHDT and CDR2 YNNKEL (reference sequence). The CDR3 DNA is TGTGCCAGCAGCCACAGGGGCGCGGGCTACACCTTC. Its translation is CASSHRGAGYTF.

This clone has only a few counts. The chain joins TRBV27 to TRBJ1-2; the D is unclear. V was clipped by 8 bases and J by 4 bases, with 14 bases between them. The CDR3 consists of 13 residues. Looked up from germline, CDR1 is MNHEY and CDR2 is SMNVEV (reference sequence). The CDR3 DNA is TGTGCCAGCGGGCCCCGGGCGGGCTATGGCTACACCTTC. Its translation: CASGPRAGYGYTF.

DNA for the CDR3: TGTGCCAGTAGTCCCCTCGGGGTTTCGACAGATACGCAGTATTTT. Translated, it gives CASSPLGVSTDTQYF. The rearrangement links TRBV19 to TRBJ2-3; a weak D match, TRBD2 (5 bases). The CDR3 is made up of 15 amino acids. Germline loops: CDR1 LNHDA, CDR2 SQIVND (reference sequence). V was cut by 5 bases and J by 3 bases, with 15 bases left in between.

The chain links TRBV5-4 to TRBJ2-7; D perhaps matches TRBD2 (6 bases). Germline lookup yields CDR1 SGHNT and CDR2 YYREEE (reference sequence). Trimming removed 4 bases from V and 4 bases from J, with 18 bases in between. The CDR3 contains 15 residues. The CDR3 is CASSQEGPLVYEQYF. CDR3 nucleotide sequence: TGTGCCAGCAGCCAGGAGGGCCCTCTGGTGTACGAGCAGTACTTC.

This clone was found once. This chain uses TRBV6-2 or TRBV6-3 with TRBJ2-2; a possible D gene is TRBD1 (6 bases). CDR3 length: 16 residues. The V end was cut by 3 bases, the J end by 4 bases, with 15 bases between. CDR1 MNHEY and CDR2 SVGEGT come from the germline V gene. For the CDR3, the DNA is TGTGCCAGCAGTTATGGGCAGGGGCAGAGCACCGGGGAGCTGTTTTTT. Translation gives CASSYGQGQSTGELFF.

This chain connects TRBV21-1 to TRBJ1-1; TRBD1, the table's D call, was not compared with the DNA. TRBV21-1 counts as a pseudogene. There are 15 residues in the CDR3. CDR3 nucleotides: TGTGCCAGCAGCAAAGCGAGGACAGGGAACACTGAAGCTTTCTTT. The encoded protein is CASSKARTGNTEAFF.

The chain links TRBV2 to TRBJ2-3; D possibly corresponds to TRBD2 (5 bases). The CDR3 loop spans 18 amino acids. The V and J ends lost 6 bases and 1 base respectively, with 23 bases between them. Germline V CDR1 and CDR2: SNHLY, FYNNEI. DNA of the CDR3: TGTGCCAGCAGACTTACCTACCTCTTTGGTAGCGGCACAGATACGCAGTATTTT. As protein: CASRLTYLFGSGTDTQYF.

CDR3 nucleotide sequence: TGTGCCAGCAGCCAACTCTCAGATACGCAGTATTTT. As protein: CASSQLSDTQYF. The V gene is TRBV3-1 (or the pseudogene TRBV3-2), the J gene TRBJ2-3; no clear D. The V end was cut by 2 bases, the J end by 4 bases, with 4 bases between. Germline-derived CDR1 and CDR2 are LGHDT and YNNKEL (reference sequence). CDR3 length equals 12 residues.

This clone was observed once. The chain combines TRBV28 with TRBJ2-2, with D possibly TRBD2 on 6 matching bases. The CDR3 extends over 15 amino acids. V was trimmed by 6 bases and J by 6 bases, leaving 17 bases between them. CDR1 and CDR2 (germline): MDHEN, SYDVKM. This CDR3 reads CASSGGGRGAGELFF. Here the CDR3 DNA reads TGTGCCAGCAGCGGTGGTGGGCGGGGCGCCGGGGAGCTGTTTTTT.

V is TRBV18 and J is TRBJ2-1, with 7 bases lining up with TRBD1. This CDR3 is 12 amino acids long. CDR1 and CDR2 from the germline V gene are KGHSH and LQKENI. J lost 15 bases, V lost 3 bases, and 8 bases had no gene match. The CDR3 DNA reads as TGTGCCAGCTCACCTACAGGGGTAGTTGCGTTCTTC. It translates to CASSPTGVVAFF.

The chain has TRBV28 and TRBJ1-1, with unresolved D. The ends were cut back, 3 bases at V and 0 bases at J, with 8 bases in the middle. The germline V gene has CDR1 MDHEN and CDR2 SYDVKM. This CDR3 contains 14 residues. Written as DNA, the CDR3 is TGTGCCAGCAGTTTTGGCACATTGAACACTGAAGCTTTCTTT. It encodes CASSFGTLNTEAFF.

This clone was observed a handful of times. The chain links TRBV18 to TRBJ2-7; 8 bases are a match to TRBD1. The CDR3 has 16 amino acids. J lost 1 base, V lost 3 bases, and 8 bases had no gene match. Per the germline V gene, CDR1 is KGHSH and CDR2 is LQKENI. This CDR3 is CASSPDAGGASYEQYF. CDR3 DNA sequence: TGTGCCAGCTCACCCGACGCAGGGGGCGCTTCCTACGAGCAGTACTTC.

The rearrangement joins TRBV18 to TRBJ1-1; 8 bases fit TRBD1. With V trimmed by 2 bases and J by 5 bases, 4 bases remained unmatched. This CDR3 is 14 amino acids long. Per germline, CDR1 KGHSH and CDR2 LQKENI. CDR3 coding DNA: TGTGCCAGCTCACCAACCGGGACAGGAACTGAAGCTTTCTTT. As protein: CASSPTGTGTEAFF.

As DNA, the CDR3 is TGTGCCAGCAGCCACCATGAGACAGGGGAATATAGCAATCAGCCCCAGCATTTT. Residues: CASSHHETGEYSNQPQHF. The chain has TRBV7-9 and TRBJ1-5, with TRBD1 matching 8 bases. J gave up 0 bases and V 5 bases, and 12 bases lay outside the gene matches. CDR3 length: 18 amino acids. In germline, CDR1 is SEHNR, CDR2 FQNEAQ (reference sequence).

The chain couples TRBV6-5 to TRBJ1-5; 8 bases map to TRBD1. Germline CDR1 and CDR2: MNHEY and SVGAGI. CDR3 length: 15 amino acids. V was pared by 6 bases and J by 5 bases, with 9 bases of the junction left unmatched. The CDR3 DNA sequence: TGTGCCAGCAGCCCCAGGGGGCTGGGGGATCAGCCCCAGCATTTT. This gives the protein CASSPRGLGDQPQHF.

This rearrangement joins TRBV6-5 to TRBJ1-1; TRBD1 aligns across 8 bases. The germline V gene encodes CDR1 MNHEY and CDR2 SVGAGI. The CDR3 extends over 15 amino acids. Trimming took 2 bases from V and 0 from J; bases not matched to a gene: 2. The CDR3 DNA reads TGTGCCAGCAGTTACCAGGGGGCGATGAACACTGAAGCTTTCTTT. Translation: CASSYQGAMNTEAFF.